Below are 23 T cell receptor beta chains sequenced from a single sample in a study of blood T cell repertoires in COVID-19. This table comes from immunoSEQ multiplex PCR, and its TCRdb copy is limited to in-frame clones, with some not included. In the table there are under 200,000 clones, 80% of which are singletons. Input material: peripheral blood. These receptors came from a man between 60 and 75 years old with acute or convalescent COVID-19.

The chain joins TRBV19 to TRBJ1-2; the match to TRBD1 covers 9 bases. V trimming: 6 bases; J trimming: 4 bases; junction bases outside the gene matches: 6. The germline gives CDR1 LNHDA, CDR2 SQIVND (reference sequence). This CDR3 has 14 residues. CDR3 amino acids: CASRTGQGFYGYTF. The DNA of the CDR3 is TGTGCCAGTAGAACTGGACAGGGGTTCTATGGCTACACCTTC.

The table lists this clone with a few counts. The chain is built from TRBV5-6 and TRBJ2-1; D is perhaps TRBD2 (5 bases). The CDR3 is made up of 16 amino acids. The germline gives CDR1 SGHDT, CDR2 YYEEEE. V was cut by 4 bases and J by 6 bases, with 20 bases left in between. The CDR3 protein is CASSPEGTAPGNEQFF. Written as DNA, the CDR3 is TGTGCCAGCAGCCCAGAGGGTACTGCCCCGGGCAATGAGCAGTTCTTC.

Turning to this clone: Other nucleotide sequences from this sample produce the same CDR3. This chain joins TRBV19 and TRBJ2-1, with 10 nucleotides matching TRBD2. Trimming at V came to 6 bases and at J to 9 bases, leaving 8 bases not matched to a gene. Per germline, CDR1 LNHDA and CDR2 SQIVND (reference sequence). The CDR3 spans 14 residues. The CDR3 loop is CASSALAGAGEQFF. CDR3 coding DNA: TGTGCCAGTAGCGCTCTAGCGGGAGCGGGTGAGCAGTTCTTC.

The chain couples TRBV6-6 to TRBJ1-3; D uncertain. The CDR3 length is 14 residues. Germline CDR1 MNHNY, CDR2 SVGAGI (reference sequence). Between the trimmed V and J ends, which lost 4 bases and 4 bases, there was a span of 11 bases. CDR3: CASSWEGLGNTIYF. The DNA of the CDR3 is TGTGCCAGCAGTTGGGAGGGCCTGGGAAACACCATATATTTT.

The rearrangement links TRBV6-6 to TRBJ1-1; TRBD1 might be the D (5 bases). V shed 10 bases and J shed 1 base, with 13 bases lying between them. The CDR3 is made up of 13 amino acids. The germline V gene has CDR1 MNHNY and CDR2 SVGAGI (reference sequence). The CDR3, as DNA: TGTGCCATCGCAATGGGGCAGAACACTGAAGCTTTCTTT. Translation gives CAIAMGQNTEAFF.

The rearrangement joins TRBV19 to TRBJ2-1, with TRBD2 identical over 8 bases. Germline-derived CDR1 and CDR2 are LNHDA and SQIVND (reference sequence). V was clipped by 5 bases and J by 7 bases; unmatched bases: 4. The CDR3 consists of 13 residues. The DNA for the CDR3 is TGTGCCAGTAGTGCCCGGGGGGGGAATGAGCAGTTCTTC. As protein: CASSARGGNEQFF.

The chain is built from TRBV4-1 and TRBJ1-6, with D perhaps matching TRBD1 (6 bases). The CDR3 contains 17 residues. Germline values: CDR1 MGHRA, CDR2 YSYEKL. V was shortened by 0 bases and J by 7 bases, with 16 bases between the two germline ends. CDR3 sequence (DNA): TGCGCCAGCAGCCAAGATGTAAGAGGACAGTCGAATTCACCCCTCCACTTT. It yields the protein CASSQDVRGQSNSPLHF.

There are a few counts of this clone. This chain connects TRBV6-4 to TRBJ2-1, with a weak D call TRBD2 (6 bases). Germline CDR1 and CDR2: MRHNA and SNTAGT. Trimming took off 8 bases at V and 4 bases at J, with 9 bases between the two ends. This CDR3 is built from 12 residues. The CDR3 coding sequence is TGTGCCAGCGGTAGCGGTTACAATGAGCAGTTCTTC. It translates to CASGSGYNEQFF.

This clone was counted a single time. V usage is TRBV5-1 and J usage is TRBJ2-5; 10 nucleotides align to TRBD2. In germline, CDR1 is SGHRS, CDR2 YFSETQ. The trim removed 3 bases at V and 3 bases at J, leaving 5 bases unmatched. The CDR3 totals 15 residues. The CDR3 loop is CASSSWGTSEETQYF. The CDR3 DNA is TGCGCCAGCAGCTCTTGGGGGACTAGCGAAGAGACCCAGTACTTC. The variable domain in full, completed from reference TRBV5-1 and TRBJ2-5, reads KAGVTQTPRYLIKTRGQQVTLSCSPISGHRSVSWYQQTPGQGLQFLFEYFSETQRNKGNFPGRFSGRQFSNSRSEMNVSTLELGDSALYLCASSSWGTSEETQYFGPGTRLLVL.

The rearrangement joins TRBV7-6 to TRBJ2-3, with 7 bases fitting TRBD1. From germline, CDR1 is SGHVS and CDR2 FNYEAQ. V trimming: 7 bases; J trimming: 2 bases; junction bases outside the gene matches: 12. The CDR3 runs 16 residues. The CDR3 nucleotides read TGTGCCAGCACCCGGGGAACAGGGGTGGCCACAGATACGCAGTATTTT. It translates to CASTRGTGVATDTQYF. Variable domain in full (rest from reference TRBV7-6 and TRBJ2-3): GAGVSQSPRYKVTKRGQDVALRCDPISGHVSLYWYRQALGQGPEFLTYFNYEAQQDKSGLPNDRFSAERPEGSISTLTIQRTEQRDSAMYRCASTRGTGVATDTQYFGPGTRLTVL.

The chain is built from TRBV7-2 and TRBJ1-2, with 11 bases matching TRBD1. After removal of 2 bases from V and 6 bases from J, the junction contained 11 bases not matched to a gene. CDR1 SGHTA and CDR2 FQGNSA come from the germline V gene. This CDR3 comprises 17 residues. CDR3 sequence (DNA): TGTGCCAGCAGCTTATGGGACAGGGGGGTATCTGCGGATGGCTACACCTTC. This encodes CASSLWDRGVSADGYTF.

V and J are TRBV2 and TRBJ1-4; D is possibly TRBD1 (5 bases). The length of the CDR3 is 13 residues. The germline V and J ends were trimmed by 8 bases and 10 bases, with 17 bases remaining between them. CDR1 SNHLY and CDR2 FYNNEI come from the germline V gene. CDR3 bases: TGTGCCAGCCTTCATCCCAGGGTGGGAAAACTGTTTTTT. It specifies CASLHPRVGKLFF.

The chain couples TRBV7-3 to TRBJ2-4, with a weak D call TRBD2 (6 bases). The germline V and J ends were trimmed by 2 bases and 6 bases, with 17 bases remaining between them. This CDR3 spans 16 amino acids. Germline values: CDR1 SGHTA, CDR2 FQGTGA. The CDR3 DNA reads as TGTGCCAGCAGCTTATCCGGTCGCGCCGGGAGAAACATTCAGTACTTC. It codes for CASSLSGRAGRNIQYF.

This sequence joins TRBV4-2 and TRBJ2-2; possible D gene TRBD2, 5 bases. V lost 0 bases and J lost 5, with 22 bases in between. The CDR3 consists of 19 residues. Germline V gene lookup returns CDR1 LGHNA and CDR2 YNFKEQ. CDR3 amino acids: CASSQEVQRTGMETGELFF. The CDR3 DNA follows: TGTGCCAGCAGCCAAGAGGTGCAGAGGACGGGAATGGAGACCGGGGAGCTGTTTTTT.

V usage is TRBV18 and J usage is TRBJ1-3; 7 bases align to TRBD1. Trimming cost V 0 bases and J 3 bases; bases outside gene matches: 2. Germline V gene sequence: CDR1 KGHSH, CDR2 LQKENI. The CDR3 runs to 15 residues. CDR3 sequence: CASSPPQGSGNTIYF. The CDR3 DNA is TGTGCCAGCTCACCACCACAGGGGAGTGGAAACACCATATATTTT.

This clone was seen only a few times. This same CDR3 is encoded by further DNA sequences in the sample. The chain links TRBV7-3 to TRBJ2-5, with TRBD2 as a possible D gene (6 bases). This CDR3 has 19 amino acids. The V end was cut by 1 base, the J end by 2 bases, with 23 bases between. Germline CDR1 is SGHTA and CDR2 is FQGTGA. CDR3 nucleotide sequence: TGTGCCAGCAGCTTAATTCCTAGCGTCAAGGGTGGGGGTCAAGAGACCCAGTACTTC. Protein sequence: CASSLIPSVKGGGQETQYF.

The chain uses TRBV11-2 and TRBJ2-1; TRBD1 matches at 7 bases. This CDR3 spans 15 amino acids. Germline V CDR1 and CDR2: SGHAT, FQNNGV. With 1 base clipped from V and 8 bases from J, the junction kept 8 bases outside the gene matches. The CDR3 DNA follows: TGTGCCAGCAGCTTAGGGGCACAGGGGTCTCATGAGCAGTTCTTC. Amino acids: CASSLGAQGSHEQFF.

The CDR3 nucleotides are TGTGCCAGCAGCCCCACTAGGGTCGAGCAGTACTTC. Residues: CASSPTRVEQYF. V is TRBV7-8 and J is TRBJ2-7; D may be TRBD2 (5 bases). V lost 5 bases and J 6 bases, leaving 11 bases between the germline ends. The CDR3 is 12 amino acids. From germline, CDR1 is SGHVS and CDR2 FQNEAQ.

CDR3 residues: CASSVGDRVSYGYTF. The CDR3 DNA sequence: TGTGCCAGCAGCGTAGGGGACAGGGTGAGCTATGGCTACACCTTC. This chain links TRBV9 with TRBJ1-2, with 9 bases matching TRBD1. CDR3 size: 15 residues. After removal of 0 bases from V and 4 bases from J, the junction contained 4 bases not matched to a gene. CDR1 is SGDLS, CDR2 YYNGEE, per germline. The full variable domain, with the rest looked up from reference TRBV9 and TRBJ1-2, is DSGVTQTPKHLITATGQRVTLRCSPRSGDLSVYWYQQSLDQGLQFLIQYYNGEERAKGNILERFSAQQFPDLHSELNLSSLELGDSALYFCASSVGDRVSYGYTFGSGTRLTVV.

The rearrangement uses TRBV19 and TRBJ2-2, with 7 bases matching TRBD2. The CDR3 covers 16 residues. Trimming cost V 5 bases and J 7 bases; bases outside gene matches: 13. The V gene's germline CDR1 is LNHDA and CDR2 SQIVND (reference sequence). As DNA, the CDR3 is TGTGCCAGTAGTTGGGTAGGCGGGAGAGGAAACGGGGAGCTGTTTTTT. Translated, it gives CASSWVGGRGNGELFF.

The V and J genes are TRBV19 and TRBJ1-1, with 8 nucleotides matching TRBD1. The CDR3 consists of 16 residues. After removal of 3 bases from V and 3 bases from J, the junction contained 9 bases not matched to a gene. The germline CDR1 and CDR2 sequences are LNHDA and SQIVND (reference sequence). The CDR3 loop is CASSIPRQGLDTEAFF. CDR3 nucleotide sequence: TGTGCCAGTAGTATCCCTAGACAGGGGTTGGACACTGAAGCTTTCTTT.

The rearrangement uses TRBV6-1 and TRBJ1-2, with 10 bases aligning to TRBD1. V lost 4 bases and J lost 3; bases outside the gene matches: 8. CDR1 and CDR2 (germline): MNHNS, SASEGT. This CDR3 contains 16 residues. The CDR3 region is CASSAGQGFAYYGYTF. The CDR3 DNA sequence: TGTGCCAGCAGTGCGGGACAGGGGTTCGCATACTATGGCTACACCTTC.

The genes are TRBV3-1 (or the pseudogene TRBV3-2) and TRBJ2-7; TRBD2 matches 11 bases. The junction had 5 bases not matched to a gene; V was cut back by 7 bases and J by 3 bases. CDR3 size: 14 residues. Germline CDR1 and CDR2: LGHDT and YNNKEL (reference sequence). As DNA, the CDR3 is TGTGCCAGCAACCGACTAGCGGGGCGCTACGAGCAGTACTTC. Translation gives CASNRLAGRYEQYF.